Given below is one TCR beta chain in context. Its antigen is still unknown. V lost 4 bases, J lost 7 bases, and 6 bases stayed unmatched. Germline lookup yields CDR1 LNHDA and CDR2 SQIVND (reference sequence). CDR3 length equals 13 residues. This sample stems from a study of CD8+ T cells in alopecia areata. Turning to the study itself: Treated patients were dosed with oral tofacitinib, taking 5 to 10 mg twice daily. General study findings and limits: Expanded CD8+ clones among the top 100, and scalp clonality, were significantly decreased by tofacitinib. Lesional scalp, especially alopecia totalis/universalis, showed higher clonality than normal scalp.

cDNA serving as the sequencing template came from extracted, reverse transcribed RNA. Libraries were prepared by immunoSEQ multiplex PCR; TCRdb keeps only in-frame clonotypes and omits some of them. The data show approximately 7,400 clones, roughly 64% seen once. Treatment in this sample: oral pan-JAK inhibitor, 5-10 mg twice daily. Alopecia areata patients provided lesional scalp punch biopsies and peripheral blood. This specimen was skin, taken at week 4, from a patient treated with tofacitinib. This receptor was obtained from a human donor with alopecia areata. The chain carries TRBV19 and TRBJ1-1, with 7 bases identical to TRBD1. The CDR3 sequence: CASSNTGAGEAFF. The CDR3 region has the DNA TGTGCCAGTAGTAACACAGGGGCCGGTGAAGCTTTCTTT.